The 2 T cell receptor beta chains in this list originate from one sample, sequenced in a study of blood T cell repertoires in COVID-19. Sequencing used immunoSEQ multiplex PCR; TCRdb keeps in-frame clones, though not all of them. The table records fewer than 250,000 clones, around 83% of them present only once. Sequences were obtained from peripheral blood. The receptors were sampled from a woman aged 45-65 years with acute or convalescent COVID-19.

The CDR3 nucleotides are TGCGCCAGCAGCTCCCGGACTAGCGGGAACACAGATACGCAGTATTTT. This encodes CASSSRTSGNTDTQYF. This sequence joins TRBV5-1 and TRBJ2-3; 12 bases are a match to TRBD2. CDR1 and CDR2 from the germline V gene are SGHRS and YFSETQ. The CDR3 runs to 16 residues. The ends lost 3 bases at V and 2 bases at J; junction bases unmatched: 4.

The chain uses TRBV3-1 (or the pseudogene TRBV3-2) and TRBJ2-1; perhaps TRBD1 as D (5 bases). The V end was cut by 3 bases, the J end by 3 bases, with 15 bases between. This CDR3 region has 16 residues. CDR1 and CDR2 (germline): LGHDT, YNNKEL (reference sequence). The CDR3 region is CASSQRAGINYNEQFF. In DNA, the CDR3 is TGTGCCAGCAGCCAGAGAGCAGGGATCAACTACAATGAGCAGTTCTTC.